Listed below are T cell receptor beta chains from one sample, sequenced in a study of T cells in tumors after PD-1 blockade. Using immunoSEQ multiplex PCR, the repertoire was profiled, and TCRdb retains in-frame clones only, with some absent. The sample consists of around 45,000 clones, more than 70% of them appearing once. The source material was PBMCs, sampled before anti-PD-1 treatment. Receptor source: a human donor with basal cell carcinoma. Each CDR3 is given without its conserved first and last residue.

J | V | CDR3
TRBJ2-7 | TRBV28 | ASRARGHYEQY
TRBJ2-7 | TRBV10-2 | ASSQNHEQY
TRBJ2-7 | TRBV30 | AWREGFGGISSYEQY
TRBJ1-1 | TRBV2 | ASSEARGPGTEAF
TRBJ2-5 | TRBV10-2 | ASSEWGPETQY
TRBJ1-3 | TRBV7-9 | ASTSGNTIY
TRBJ2-7 | TRBV4-1 | ASSPYRGGSYEQY
TRBJ2-2 | TRBV19 | ASRGQGAVTGELF
TRBJ1-4 | TRBV28 | ASRREGAKQALNEKLF
TRBJ1-5 | TRBV27 | ASSSLGGPDQPQH
TRBJ2-5 | TRBV3-1/TRBV3-2 | ATRVRGAGTQY
TRBJ1-1 | TRBV7-9 | ASSSRDTVNTEAF
TRBJ2-7 | TRBV7-9 | ASSTLEGGEEQY
TRBJ1-1 | TRBV6-5 | ASSPAGRSTEAF
TRBJ1-2 | TRBV6-5 | ASPLPSQLYGYT
TRBJ1-2 | TRBV7-9 | ASSLGTDSSTYGYT
TRBJ2-7 | TRBV2 | ASSEAGVSSYEQY
TRBJ1-1 | TRBV6-6 | ASKNQDTEAF
TRBJ1-4 | TRBV15 | ATSRGDRVATNEKLF
TRBJ2-2 | TRBV6-4 | ASSEQGTSAGELF
TRBJ1-1 | TRBV30 | AWSRDRNTEAF
TRBJ2-1 | TRBV7-9 | ASSLLLDRTSYNEQF
TRBJ1-5 | TRBV5-1 | ASSLGVSGNQPQH
TRBJ1-1 | TRBV6-5 | ASSNFRQGQTEAF
TRBJ2-2 | TRBV5-1 | ASSLGLAGTGELF
TRBJ2-3 | TRBV28 | ASSLGALSTDTQY
TRBJ1-5 | TRBV10-3 | AISESNQPQH
TRBJ1-2 | TRBV14 | ASSQDGTGGIGYT
TRBJ2-3 | TRBV19 | ASSLQRAGGTDTQY
TRBJ1-2 | TRBV29-1 | SVESQGYGYT
TRBJ2-3 | TRBV24-1 | ATSDPGQADTDTQY
TRBJ1-5 | TRBV7-9 | ASSLDEGQPQH
TRBJ2-5 | TRBV27 | ASRSLLGGGETQY
TRBJ1-1 | TRBV28 | ASSPSKNTEAF
TRBJ1-1 | TRBV14 | ASSQGTGWNTEAF
TRBJ1-5 | TRBV12-3/TRBV12-4 | ASSLEGGKPQH
TRBJ1-1 | TRBV28 | ASSFRDRGRGTEAF
TRBJ2-2 | TRBV19 | ASSTKTRAGELF
TRBJ2-5 | TRBV4-1 | ASSQELGTVQETQY
TRBJ2-7 | TRBV5-1 | ASSPPGRVNEQY
TRBJ1-4 | TRBV3-1/TRBV3-2 | ASSQRAGSEKLF
TRBJ1-2 | TRBV4-1 | ASSQEIGTPPLTGYT
TRBJ1-1 | TRBV6-5 | ASSYGSGQGEEAF